One sample yielded the 6 T cell receptor beta chains listed below, sequenced in a study of memory CD4+ T cells and cytomegalovirus serostatus. Single viable CD3+CD4+CD8-CD45RO+ cells were sorted as the memory CD4+ T cells. The data were produced by immunoSEQ multiplex PCR, yet TCRdb's version contains in-frame clones alone and is incomplete. The repertoire holds around 63,000 clones, with 60% to 85% as singletons. Sequencing was done on a sample of memory CD4+ T cells from blood. These receptors all stem from an adult in good health and CMV-seropositive.

The chain is built from TRBV6-4 and TRBJ1-4, with 7 nucleotides matching TRBD1. The germline V gene has CDR1 MRHNA and CDR2 SNTAGT. Unmatched junction bases numbered 7, after V lost 5 bases and J lost 7 bases. CDR3 length equals 14 residues. CDR3 in DNA: TGTGCCAGCAGTCGTGAGACAGGGAGTGAAAAACTGTTTTTT. It specifies CASSRETGSEKLFF.

The chain recombines TRBV9 with TRBJ1-2; 8 bases are shared with TRBD1. Germline CDR1 reads SGDLS; CDR2 reads YYNGEE. The CDR3 is 15 residues long. V lost 0 bases, J lost 2 bases, and 3 bases stayed unmatched. In DNA form, the CDR3 reads TGTGCCAGCAGCGTAGAGGCAGGGGGCAACTATGGCTACACCTTC. This encodes CASSVEAGGNYGYTF.

This sequence joins TRBV6-1 and TRBJ1-5, with 9 nucleotides matching TRBD1. CDR1 is MNHNS and CDR2 is SASEGT in the germline V gene. The V and J ends lost 3 bases and 6 bases, in that order; junction bases with no gene match: 6. The CDR3 totals 15 residues. The CDR3 DNA follows: TGTGCCAGCAGTGAGTCCACAGGGGGCGGTCAGCCCCAGCATTTT. Its translation: CASSESTGGGQPQHF.

V is TRBV6-6 and J is TRBJ2-7, with 8 bases identical to TRBD1. This CDR3 comprises 14 residues. The germline CDR1 and CDR2 sequences are MNHNY and SVGAGI (reference sequence). The J segment lost 6 bases and the V segment lost 6 bases, leaving 10 bases of the junction unmatched. In DNA form, the CDR3 reads TGTGCCAGCAGGTATGGGACAGGAGGGAGCGAGCAGTACTTC. It encodes CASRYGTGGSEQYF.

As DNA, the CDR3 is TGTGCCAGCAGCTTAGTTGGGGACTACTACGAGCAGTACTTC. This codes for CASSLVGDYYEQYF. The chain recombines TRBV7-2 with TRBJ2-7; 7 positions agree with TRBD2. Germline-derived CDR1 and CDR2 are SGHTA and FQGNSA. The CDR3 covers 14 residues. V lost 1 base to trimming and J lost 3 bases; unmatched junction nucleotides: 3. Supplemented by reference TRBV7-2 and TRBJ2-7, the full variable domain reads GAGVSQSPSNKVTEKGKDVELRCDPISGHTALYWYRQSLGQGLEFLIYFQGNSAPDKSGLPSDRFSAERTGGSVSTLTIQRTQQEDSAVYLCASSLVGDYYEQYFGPGTRLTVT.

The V and J genes are TRBV18 and TRBJ1-1; TRBD1 might be the D (6 bases). CDR1 KGHSH and CDR2 LQKENI come from the germline V gene. The germline V and J ends were trimmed by 3 bases and 1 base, with 15 bases remaining between them. The CDR3 totals 16 residues. In DNA form, the CDR3 reads TGTGCCAGCTCACCCGGTAGGGGGGCGGGGAACACTGAAGCTTTCTTT. It yields the protein CASSPGRGAGNTEAFF.